The clone carrying this T cell receptor beta chain occurred once. Time point described: baseline, week 1 (first vaccination visit). Treatment of the sample: pre-vaccination baseline after standard-of-care therapy. This specimen belongs to a study of a mutant IDH1 vaccine in newly diagnosed glioma. In germline, CDR1 is MNHEY, CDR2 SVGAGI. Unmatched junction bases numbered 9, after V lost 6 bases and J lost 7 bases. The CDR3 runs to 15 residues. Profiling relied on immunoSEQ multiplex PCR, and the TCRdb table lists in-frame clones only, not all of them. The sample has fewer than 65,000 clones, around 80% seen once.

This rearrangement joins TRBV6-5 to TRBJ2-2, with 9 bases aligning to TRBD1. Source: PBMCs, taken from a glioma patient treated with radiotherapy, temozolomide or both. The receptor was derived from a woman in her thirties or forties with glioma. CDR3 protein: CASSDGTGFGGELFF. The DNA of the CDR3 is TGTGCCAGCAGCGACGGGACAGGGTTCGGCGGGGAGCTGTTTTTT.